The rows below give T cell receptor beta chains drawn from one sample of a study of blood T cells in healthy people across ages. Each CDR3 protein is one row after TCRdb ran MiXCR on the 5' RACE reads. In the table there are about 1.7 million distinct CDR3 sequences, 28% of which are singletons. What was sequenced was blood. All receptors derive from a woman between 25 and 40 years old in good health. Both conserved end residues are part of each CDR3. Fields, in order: CDR3 protein, CDR3 DNA, D gene, clone size, V gene, J gene. D genes are given only for firm matches. Expanded clones get a size class; other rows say once, few or many, or leave the size out.

CDR3: CSARHSYNEQFF
DNA: TGCAGTGCTAGGCACAGCTACAATGAGCAGTTCTTC
D: NA
size: NA
V: TRBV20-1
J: TRBJ2-1

CDR3: CASSTGDRANQPQHF
DNA: TGCGCCAGCAGCACGGGGGACAGGGCCAATCAGCCCCAGCATTTT
D: TRBD1
size: NA
V: TRBV5-1
J: TRBJ1-5

CDR3: CASISTGSSYEQYF
DNA: TGTGCCAGCATCTCGACAGGGAGCTCCTACGAGCAGTACTTC
D: TRBD1
size: many
V: TRBV6-1
J: TRBJ2-7

CDR3: CASSQERDPPYEQYF
DNA: TGTGCCAGCAGCCAAGAACGGGACCCCCCCTACGAGCAGTACTTC
D: NA
size: many
V: TRBV4-2
J: TRBJ2-7

CDR3: CASGLARVAGSYEQYF
DNA: TGTGCCAGCGGCTTAGCGCGTGTAGCTGGGTCCTACGAGCAGTACTTC
D: NA
size: NA
V: TRBV7-2
J: TRBJ2-7

CDR3: CASSYSRALSGANVLTF
DNA: TGTGCCAGCAGTTACTCGCGGGCCCTCTCTGGGGCCAACGTCCTGACTTTC
D: NA
size: few
V: TRBV6-5
J: TRBJ2-6

CDR3: CASSHIGTSGNYEQFF
DNA: TGCGCCAGCAGCCATATCGGGACTAGCGGGAACTATGAGCAGTTCTTC
D: TRBD2
size: NA
V: TRBV4-3
J: TRBJ2-1

CDR3: CASSLSDRETQYF
DNA: TGTGCCAGCAGTTTAAGCGACCGGGAGACCCAGTACTTC
D: NA
size: few
V: TRBV12-3/TRBV12-4
J: TRBJ2-5

CDR3: CASSATGARETQYF
DNA: TGTGCCAGCAGCGCCACAGGGGCTAGGGAGACCCAGTACTTC
D: TRBD1
size: NA
V: TRBV9
J: TRBJ2-5

CDR3: CASSLLRRETDTQYF
DNA: TGTGCCAGCAGTTTGTTAAGGCGGGAGACAGATACGCAGTATTTT
D: TRBD2
size: NA
V: TRBV12-3/TRBV12-4
J: TRBJ2-3

CDR3: CASSFQARDTQYF
DNA: TGTGCCAGCAGTTTCCAGGCCCGGGATACGCAGTATTTT
D: NA
size: few
V: TRBV12-3/TRBV12-4
J: TRBJ2-3

CDR3: CASSHAGTGGKNEQYF
DNA: TGTGCCAGCAGTCACGCGGGGACAGGGGGCAAGAATGAGCAGTACTTC
D: TRBD1
size: NA
V: TRBV6-2/TRBV6-3
J: TRBJ2-4

CDR3: CASRAQGLDRGRGYTF
DNA: TGTGCCAGCAGGGCTCAAGGGTTGGACAGGGGACGCGGCTACACCTTC
D: TRBD1
size: NA
V: TRBV7-2
J: TRBJ1-2

CDR3: CATKPRTEPTEAFF
DNA: TGCGCCACTAAACCCCGGACAGAACCAACTGAAGCTTTCTTT
D: NA
size: few
V: TRBV5-1
J: TRBJ1-1

CDR3: CASSESGGNIQYF
DNA: TGTGCCAGCAGTGAAAGCGGGGGAAACATTCAGTACTTC
D: TRBD2
size: few
V: TRBV6-1
J: TRBJ2-4

CDR3: CASSFETDYYTDTQYF
DNA: TGTGCCAGCAGCTTCGAGACAGATTATTACACAGATACGCAGTATTTT
D: NA
size: few
V: TRBV7-2
J: TRBJ2-3

CDR3: CASSASLNAGYTF
DNA: TGTGCCAGCAGTGCGAGCCTTAATGCTGGCTACACCTTC
D: NA
size: few
V: TRBV6-5
J: TRBJ1-2

CDR3: CSASGHTDTQYF
DNA: TGCAGTGCTAGCGGACACACAGATACGCAGTATTTT
D: NA
size: few
V: TRBV20-1
J: TRBJ2-3

CDR3: CASSLGGTADIQYF
DNA: TGCGCCAGCAGCTTGGGGGGGACCGCGGACATTCAGTACTTC
D: NA
size: NA
V: TRBV5-1
J: TRBJ2-4

CDR3: CASSAGQTQYF
DNA: TGTGCCAGCAGCGCAGGTCAGACCCAGTACTTC
D: NA
size: many
V: TRBV9
J: TRBJ2-5

CDR3: CSASERNTDTQYF
DNA: TGCAGTGCTAGCGAGAGGAACACAGATACGCAGTATTTT
D: NA
size: many
V: TRBV20-1
J: TRBJ2-3

CDR3: CASSSGVQYYGYTF
DNA: TGTGCCAGCAGTTCAGGGGTTCAGTACTATGGCTACACCTTC
D: NA
size: NA
V: TRBV28
J: TRBJ1-2

CDR3: CASSPAPLGLFWRETQYF
DNA: TGCGCCAGCAGCCCGGCCCCTCTAGGGTTGTTCTGGAGAGAGACCCAGTACTTC
D: NA
size: NA
V: TRBV4-1
J: TRBJ2-5

CDR3: CASSLVQASYEQYF
DNA: TGTGCCAGCAGCTTAGTCCAGGCCTCCTACGAGCAGTACTTC
D: NA
size: many
V: TRBV11-2
J: TRBJ2-7

CDR3: CASSSPGTAGYTF
DNA: TGTGCCAGCAGCTCCCCCGGGACAGCAGGCTACACCTTC
D: TRBD1
size: few
V: TRBV7-6
J: TRBJ1-2

CDR3: CATSENSGGSTGELFF
DNA: TGTGCCACCAGTGAAAATAGCGGGGGGTCCACCGGGGAGCTGTTTTTT
D: TRBD2
size: NA
V: TRBV24-1
J: TRBJ2-2

CDR3: CASSQRGGATNTQYF
DNA: TGTGCCAGCAGCCAACGGGGCGGGGCTACGAATACGCAGTATTTT
D: NA
size: NA
V: TRBV3-1
J: TRBJ2-3

CDR3: CSVAAGEGYTF
DNA: TGCAGCGTCGCAGCAGGAGAGGGCTACACCTTC
D: NA
size: many
V: TRBV29-1
J: TRBJ1-2

CDR3: CASSGQGADEQYF
DNA: TGTGCCAGCAGCGGACAGGGGGCGGATGAGCAGTACTTC
D: TRBD1
size: few
V: TRBV2
J: TRBJ2-7

CDR3: CASSRNRGNGYTF
DNA: TGTGCCAGCAGCAGAAACAGGGGAAATGGCTACACCTTC
D: TRBD1
size: NA
V: TRBV13
J: TRBJ1-2

CDR3: CASSEFRQGHSEQYF
DNA: TGTGCCAGCAGTGAGTTCAGACAGGGGCATAGCGAGCAGTACTTC
D: TRBD1
size: NA
V: TRBV2
J: TRBJ2-7

CDR3: CASIGLAETNEQFF
DNA: TGTGCCAGCATCGGACTAGCGGAGACCAATGAGCAGTTCTTC
D: TRBD2
size: NA
V: TRBV11-2
J: TRBJ2-1

CDR3: CSAGRDRGLPYNEQYF
DNA: TGCAGTGCTGGGAGGGACAGGGGCCTTCCCTACAATGAGCAGTACTTC
D: TRBD1
size: NA
V: TRBV20-1
J: TRBJ2-7

CDR3: CASSSRLGGVKNIQYF
DNA: TGCGCCAGCAGCTCGAGACTGGGTGGGGTCAAAAACATTCAGTACTTC
D: NA
size: NA
V: TRBV5-1
J: TRBJ2-4

CDR3: CSVDRPSIHEQYF
DNA: TGCAGCGTTGATAGGCCTAGCATCCACGAGCAGTACTTC
D: NA
size: NA
V: TRBV29-1
J: TRBJ2-7

CDR3: CASSLQGLITDTQYF
DNA: TGTGCCAGCAGTTTGCAGGGACTCATCACAGATACGCAGTATTTT
D: NA
size: NA
V: TRBV28
J: TRBJ2-3

CDR3: CASSQIQGSEQYF
DNA: TGTGCCAGCAGCCAGATACAGGGATCCGAGCAGTACTTC
D: NA
size: NA
V: TRBV3-1
J: TRBJ2-7

CDR3: CASSFKVGQPQHF
DNA: TGTGCCAGCAGCTTCAAGGTCGGTCAGCCCCAGCATTTT
D: NA
size: once
V: TRBV7-2
J: TRBJ1-5

CDR3: CASWDRVSEQYF
DNA: TGTGCCAGCTGGGACAGGGTGTCCGAGCAGTACTTC
D: TRBD1
size: many
V: TRBV28
J: TRBJ2-7

CDR3: CASSDPSYADTQYF
DNA: TGCGCCAGCAGCGACCCTAGTTACGCAGATACGCAGTATTTT
D: NA
size: NA
V: TRBV5-1
J: TRBJ2-3

CDR3: CASSQTILNEQFF
DNA: TGTGCCAGCAGTCAGACCATTCTCAATGAGCAGTTCTTC
D: NA
size: many
V: TRBV7-7
J: TRBJ2-1